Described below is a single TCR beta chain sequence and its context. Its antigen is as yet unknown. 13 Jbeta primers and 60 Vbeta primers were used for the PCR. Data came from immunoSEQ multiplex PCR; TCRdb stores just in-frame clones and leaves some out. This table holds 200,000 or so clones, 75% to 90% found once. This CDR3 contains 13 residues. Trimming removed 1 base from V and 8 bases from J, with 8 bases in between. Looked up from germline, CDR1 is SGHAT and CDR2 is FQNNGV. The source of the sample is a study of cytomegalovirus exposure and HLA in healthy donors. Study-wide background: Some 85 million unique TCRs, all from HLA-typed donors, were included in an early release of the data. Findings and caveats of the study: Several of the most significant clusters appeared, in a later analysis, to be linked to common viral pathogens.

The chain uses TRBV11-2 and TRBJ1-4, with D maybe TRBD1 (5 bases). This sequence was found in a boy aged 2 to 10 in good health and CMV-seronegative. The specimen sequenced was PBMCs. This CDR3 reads CASSLGGEEKLFF. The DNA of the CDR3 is TGTGCCAGCAGCTTAGGGGGGGAGGAAAAACTGTTTTTT.